A selection of T cell receptor beta chains follows, all from one sample in a study of T cells in Graves' hyperthyroidism and ophthalmopathy. TCRdb recomputed calls from the multiplex PCR reads with MiXCR, one row per CDR3 protein. The data contain 460,000 or so distinct CDR3 sequences, 13% to 15% of them singletons. Sequencing was carried out using blood. These receptor sequences come from a woman in her late teens or twenties with Graves' hyperthyroidism. Each CDR3 is given with its conserved first and last residue. D genes are given only for firm matches. Size is stated for part of the rows, as once, few or many counts, or as a class when the clone is expanded.

v_gene: TRBV5-1; abundance: many; j_gene: TRBJ2-1; d_gene: TRBD2; CDR3aa: CASSYRDTQREENEQFF; CDR3nt: TGCGCCAGCAGCTACCGGGACACCCAGCGGGAGGAAAATGAGCAGTTCTTC
v_gene: TRBV10-3; abundance: .; j_gene: TRBJ1-2; d_gene: .; CDR3aa: CAISEMVRGNYGYTF; CDR3nt: TGTGCCATCAGTGAGATGGTACGGGGTAACTATGGCTACACCTTC
v_gene: TRBV20-1; abundance: .; j_gene: TRBJ2-1; d_gene: .; CDR3aa: CSARKEAGFSEQFF; CDR3nt: TGCAGTGCTAGAAAGGAGGCGGGGTTCAGTGAGCAGTTCTTC
v_gene: TRBV24-1; abundance: once; j_gene: TRBJ1-2; d_gene: .; CDR3aa: CATSAGTTGGYTF; CDR3nt: TGTGCCACCAGTGCCGGGACCACGGGTGGCTACACCTTC
v_gene: TRBV12-3/TRBV12-4; abundance: many; j_gene: TRBJ2-2; d_gene: TRBD2; CDR3aa: CASNIPPSGSTGELFF; CDR3nt: TGTGCCAGCAATATTCCCCCTAGCGGGAGTACCGGGGAGCTGTTTTTT
v_gene: TRBV6-1; abundance: many; j_gene: TRBJ1-2; d_gene: .; CDR3aa: CAIKTRGLVEGGYTF; CDR3nt: TGTGCCATCAAGACCCGGGGACTGGTAGAGGGGGGCTACACCTTC
v_gene: TRBV7-9; abundance: few; j_gene: TRBJ2-1; d_gene: .; CDR3aa: CASSARGGRQQFF; CDR3nt: TGTGCCAGCAGCGCCAGGGGCGGGAGACAGCAGTTCTTC
v_gene: TRBV6-1; abundance: .; j_gene: TRBJ1-1; d_gene: .; CDR3aa: CASSEDLDPNTEAFF; CDR3nt: TGTGCCAGCAGTGAAGACCTGGACCCTAACACTGAAGCTTTCTTT
v_gene: TRBV6-1; abundance: many; j_gene: TRBJ2-5; d_gene: TRBD2; CDR3aa: CATQPTSGIQETQYF; CDR3nt: TGTGCCACCCAACCGACTAGCGGGATACAAGAGACCCAGTACTTC
v_gene: TRBV7-2; abundance: .; j_gene: TRBJ2-3; d_gene: .; CDR3aa: CASSFTLPTPTDTRYF; CDR3nt: TGTGCCAGCAGCTTTACACTCCCGACCCCCACAGATACGCGGTATTTT
v_gene: TRBV11-1; abundance: once; j_gene: TRBJ1-6; d_gene: TRBD1; CDR3aa: CASSRDRTGGYSPLHF; CDR3nt: TGTGCCAGCAGCCGAGACAGGACAGGGGGTTATTCACCCCTCCACTTT
v_gene: TRBV11-2; abundance: many; j_gene: TRBJ2-2; d_gene: .; CDR3aa: CASSVIRQNTGELFF; CDR3nt: TGTGCCAGCAGCGTGATTAGACAGAACACCGGGGAGCTGTTTTTT
v_gene: TRBV20-1; abundance: many; j_gene: TRBJ2-3; d_gene: .; CDR3aa: CSARDGALTDTQYF; CDR3nt: TGCAGTGCTAGGGATGGGGCTCTCACAGATACGCAGTATTTT
v_gene: TRBV6-1; abundance: .; j_gene: TRBJ1-3; d_gene: TRBD1; CDR3aa: CASSPDRAAGNTIYF; CDR3nt: TGTGCCAGCAGTCCGGACAGGGCGGCGGGAAACACCATATATTTT
v_gene: TRBV2; abundance: .; j_gene: TRBJ1-1; d_gene: .; CDR3aa: CASKGHTEAFF; CDR3nt: TGTGCCAGCAAAGGTCACACTGAAGCTTTCTTT
v_gene: TRBV9; abundance: many; j_gene: TRBJ2-7; d_gene: .; CDR3aa: CASSPQSVTYEQYF; CDR3nt: TGTGCCAGCAGCCCCCAGTCCGTGACCTACGAGCAGTACTTC
v_gene: TRBV7-9; abundance: .; j_gene: TRBJ1-2; d_gene: .; CDR3aa: CASSLGQWTNYGYTF; CDR3nt: TGTGCCAGCAGCTTAGGCCAGTGGACTAACTATGGCTACACCTTC
v_gene: TRBV7-3; abundance: many; j_gene: TRBJ2-2; d_gene: .; CDR3aa: CASSLSERAGELFF; CDR3nt: TGTGCCAGCAGCTTATCGGAGAGAGCCGGGGAGCTGTTTTTT
v_gene: TRBV11-2; abundance: many; j_gene: TRBJ2-1; d_gene: .; CDR3aa: CASSLRVKQFF; CDR3nt: TGTGCCAGCAGCTTAAGGGTAAAACAGTTCTTC
v_gene: TRBV12-3/TRBV12-4; abundance: .; j_gene: TRBJ1-5; d_gene: .; CDR3aa: CASSAGTMYQPQHF; CDR3nt: TGTGCCAGCAGTGCAGGGACCATGTATCAGCCCCAGCATTTT
v_gene: TRBV18; abundance: many; j_gene: TRBJ2-5; d_gene: .; CDR3aa: CASSPPFETQYF; CDR3nt: TGTGCCAGCTCACCACCGTTCGAGACCCAGTACTTC
v_gene: TRBV29-1; abundance: many; j_gene: TRBJ1-1; d_gene: .; CDR3aa: CSVRVNTEAFF; CDR3nt: TGCAGTGTACGGGTGAACACTGAAGCTTTCTTT
v_gene: TRBV5-1; abundance: many; j_gene: TRBJ1-4; d_gene: .; CDR3aa: CASSFGQINEKLFF; CDR3nt: TGCGCCAGCAGCTTCGGACAGATTAATGAAAAACTGTTTTTT
v_gene: TRBV30; abundance: many; j_gene: TRBJ1-2; d_gene: TRBD1; CDR3aa: CAWSVRQGYGYTF; CDR3nt: TGTGCCTGGAGTGTTCGACAGGGCTATGGCTACACCTTC
v_gene: TRBV19; abundance: many; j_gene: TRBJ1-1; d_gene: .; CDR3aa: CASSINRASIEAFF; CDR3nt: TGTGCCAGTAGTATCAACAGGGCGTCGATTGAAGCTTTCTTT
v_gene: TRBV5-5; abundance: few; j_gene: TRBJ1-2; d_gene: .; CDR3aa: CASSFLQGLNYGYTF; CDR3nt: TGTGCCAGCAGCTTTTTGCAGGGATTAAACTATGGCTACACCTTC
v_gene: TRBV11-3; abundance: many; j_gene: TRBJ1-1; d_gene: .; CDR3aa: CASSFQQGNTEAFF; CDR3nt: TGTGCCAGCAGCTTTCAACAGGGGAACACTGAAGCTTTCTTT
v_gene: TRBV14; abundance: .; j_gene: TRBJ2-2; d_gene: .; CDR3aa: CASSRDFSTGELFF; CDR3nt: TGTGCCAGCAGCCGGGACTTCAGCACCGGGGAGCTGTTTTTT
v_gene: TRBV3-1; abundance: many; j_gene: TRBJ2-1; d_gene: .; CDR3aa: CASSQLGRSSYNEQFF; CDR3nt: TGTGCCAGCAGCCAGCTGGGGAGAAGCTCCTACAATGAGCAGTTCTTC
v_gene: TRBV5-1; abundance: .; j_gene: TRBJ1-2; d_gene: TRBD1; CDR3aa: CASSLGQGTGHTF; CDR3nt: TGCGCCAGCAGCCTGGGACAGGGTACTGGCCACACCTTC
v_gene: TRBV10-1; abundance: .; j_gene: TRBJ1-5; d_gene: .; CDR3aa: CASSETGGQPQHF; CDR3nt: TGCGCCAGCAGTGAAACAGGAGGTCAGCCCCAGCATTTT
v_gene: TRBV11-2; abundance: many; j_gene: TRBJ2-5; d_gene: TRBD2; CDR3aa: CASSFPGLAGGGETQYF; CDR3nt: TGTGCCAGCAGTTTTCCGGGACTAGCGGGAGGAGGAGAGACCCAGTACTTC
v_gene: TRBV7-2; abundance: .; j_gene: TRBJ2-4; d_gene: .; CDR3aa: CASSLALGENIQYF; CDR3nt: TGTGCCAGCAGCTTAGCGCTTGGCGAAAACATTCAGTACTTC
v_gene: TRBV29-1; abundance: .; j_gene: TRBJ2-7; d_gene: .; CDR3aa: CSVAAGSYEQYF; CDR3nt: TGCAGCGTTGCTGCAGGGTCCTACGAGCAGTACTTC
v_gene: TRBV29-1; abundance: few; j_gene: TRBJ2-1; d_gene: TRBD2; CDR3aa: CSVESAGGEEQFF; CDR3nt: TGCAGCGTTGAATCAGCGGGAGGTGAGGAGCAGTTCTTC
v_gene: TRBV3-1; abundance: few; j_gene: TRBJ1-2; d_gene: TRBD1; CDR3aa: CASSLGQVGIDGYTF; CDR3nt: TGTGCCAGCAGCCTGGGACAGGTTGGTATTGATGGCTACACCTTC
v_gene: TRBV13; abundance: many; j_gene: TRBJ2-7; d_gene: TRBD1; CDR3aa: CASSFTGVGEQYF; CDR3nt: TGTGCCAGCAGCTTTACAGGGGTAGGGGAGCAGTACTTC
v_gene: TRBV7-3; abundance: .; j_gene: TRBJ1-2; d_gene: .; CDR3aa: CASSLTGGAVNYGYTF; CDR3nt: TGTGCCAGCAGCTTAACCGGGGGGGCAGTAAACTATGGCTACACCTTC
v_gene: TRBV11-2; abundance: few; j_gene: TRBJ2-2; d_gene: .; CDR3aa: CASSGRQWDTGELFF; CDR3nt: TGTGCCAGCAGCGGGAGACAGTGGGACACCGGGGAGCTGTTTTTT
v_gene: TRBV7-2; abundance: few; j_gene: TRBJ2-2; d_gene: TRBD1; CDR3aa: CASSPGGGQGGTGELFF; CDR3nt: TGTGCCAGCAGTCCTGGGGGGGGACAGGGAGGAACCGGGGAGCTGTTTTTT
v_gene: TRBV5-4; abundance: few; j_gene: TRBJ1-1; d_gene: TRBD1; CDR3aa: CASSSRDRVGTEAFF; CDR3nt: TGTGCCAGCAGCAGCCGGGACAGGGTGGGCACTGAAGCTTTCTTT
v_gene: TRBV14; abundance: many; j_gene: TRBJ1-1; d_gene: TRBD1; CDR3aa: CASGGTGPSNTEAFF; CDR3nt: TGTGCCAGCGGCGGGACAGGGCCTTCGAACACTGAAGCTTTCTTT
v_gene: TRBV7-9; abundance: few; j_gene: TRBJ2-3; d_gene: .; CDR3aa: CASSQGYQTDTQYF; CDR3nt: TGTGCCAGCAGCCAGGGGTACCAAACAGATACGCAGTATTTT
v_gene: TRBV10-3; abundance: .; j_gene: TRBJ1-1; d_gene: TRBD1; CDR3aa: CAITQGQSGTEAFF; CDR3nt: TGTGCCATCACCCAGGGACAGTCGGGCACTGAAGCTTTCTTT
v_gene: TRBV7-9; abundance: few; j_gene: TRBJ2-1; d_gene: .; CDR3aa: CASSAWDSSYNEQFF; CDR3nt: TGTGCCAGCAGCGCCTGGGACTCTTCCTACAATGAGCAGTTCTTC
v_gene: TRBV7-2; abundance: .; j_gene: TRBJ2-1; d_gene: .; CDR3aa: CASSYGGAPEFF; CDR3nt: TGTGCCAGCAGCTATGGAGGGGCGCCTGAGTTCTTC
v_gene: TRBV10-3; abundance: many; j_gene: TRBJ2-1; d_gene: .; CDR3aa: CAISDGDTPRGHEQFF; CDR3nt: TGTGCCATCAGTGATGGAGACACCCCTCGAGGACATGAGCAGTTCTTC
v_gene: TRBV6-1; abundance: many; j_gene: TRBJ2-1; d_gene: .; CDR3aa: CASSKSIQGSYNEQFF; CDR3nt: TGTGCCAGCAGTAAAAGTATCCAGGGATCCTACAATGAGCAGTTCTTC
v_gene: TRBV12-3/TRBV12-4; abundance: few; j_gene: TRBJ1-3; d_gene: TRBD1; CDR3aa: CASSLGDRLIYF; CDR3nt: TGTGCCAGCAGTTTAGGGGACAGACTAATATATTTT
v_gene: TRBV12-3/TRBV12-4; abundance: many; j_gene: TRBJ2-7; d_gene: TRBD2; CDR3aa: CASSLRREGGEQYF; CDR3nt: TGTGCCAGCAGTTTGCGGCGGGAGGGGGGCGAGCAGTACTTC
v_gene: TRBV9; abundance: many; j_gene: TRBJ1-3; d_gene: .; CDR3aa: CASSPQQGGGNTIYF; CDR3nt: TGTGCCAGCAGCCCGCAACAGGGTGGAGGAAACACCATATATTTT
v_gene: TRBV30; abundance: many; j_gene: TRBJ1-2; d_gene: .; CDR3aa: CAWSLRGGGNYGYTF; CDR3nt: TGTGCCTGGAGTCTCAGGGGTGGAGGCAACTATGGCTACACCTTC
v_gene: TRBV3-1; abundance: many; j_gene: TRBJ2-1; d_gene: TRBD2; CDR3aa: CASSRETSGYNEQFF; CDR3nt: TGTGCCAGCAGCCGAGAGACTAGCGGCTACAATGAGCAGTTCTTC
v_gene: TRBV6-1; abundance: few; j_gene: TRBJ1-2; d_gene: .; CDR3aa: CAGSEGSQRSYGYTF; CDR3nt: TGTGCCGGCAGTGAGGGCTCACAGAGAAGCTATGGCTACACCTTC
v_gene: TRBV6-1; abundance: many; j_gene: TRBJ2-1; d_gene: .; CDR3aa: CASSEFTSSSNEQFF; CDR3nt: TGTGCCAGCAGTGAATTTACTAGCTCTTCCAATGAGCAGTTCTTC
v_gene: TRBV7-3; abundance: .; j_gene: TRBJ2-7; d_gene: TRBD2; CDR3aa: CASSRTGTTTAEQYF; CDR3nt: TGTGCCAGCAGCCGCACCGGGACTACCACCGCCGAGCAGTACTTC
v_gene: TRBV24-1; abundance: few; j_gene: TRBJ2-4; d_gene: .; CDR3aa: CATSEGLGAVQYF; CDR3nt: TGTGCCACCAGTGAGGGACTTGGGGCGGTTCAGTACTTC
v_gene: TRBV5-6; abundance: few; j_gene: TRBJ2-7; d_gene: .; CDR3aa: CASSLFRTLNYEQYF; CDR3nt: TGTGCCAGCAGCTTGTTTCGTACCTTAAACTACGAGCAGTACTTC
v_gene: TRBV9; abundance: many; j_gene: TRBJ2-7; d_gene: .; CDR3aa: CASSVDLSPNEQYF; CDR3nt: TGTGCCAGCAGCGTAGATTTGTCCCCCAACGAGCAGTACTTC
v_gene: TRBV7-9; abundance: many; j_gene: TRBJ1-1; d_gene: .; CDR3aa: CASSLIGDTEAFF; CDR3nt: TGTGCCAGCAGCTTAATTGGGGACACTGAAGCTTTCTTT